This T cell receptor (beta chain) was sequenced during a study of cytomegalovirus exposure and HLA in healthy donors. Study-level background: There were just under 400 genotyped donors. Of these, 81% fell in the genetic ancestry cluster associated with self-reported Caucasian donors. Study findings and constraints: Later work associated 16,951 TCR beta sequences with HLA alleles at 0.05 false discovery rate. An analysis was carried out at a later point. It showed that HLA-associated TCR beta chains were more clonally expanded than equally common non-associated chains.

Details on this clone: Its antigen is currently unknown.

CDR3 size: 14 residues. Germline V gene sequence: CDR1 SGHRS, CDR2 YFSETQ. Trimming cost V 6 bases and J 5 bases; bases outside gene matches: 9. Use of 60 Vbeta and 13 Jbeta primers characterized the PCR. TCRdb's copy holds only in-frame clones and misses some; the assay was immunoSEQ multiplex PCR. This sample has approximately 200,000 clones, with about four fifths found just once. The clonotype was recovered from a girl aged 10-17 years in good health and CMV-seropositive. The rearrangement links TRBV5-1 to TRBJ2-5, with 8 bases that match TRBD2. The sample consisted of PBMCs. The DNA for the CDR3 is TGCGCCAGCACCGAGCCGGGGGGGCGGGAGACCCAGTACTTC. This gives the protein CASTEPGGRETQYF.